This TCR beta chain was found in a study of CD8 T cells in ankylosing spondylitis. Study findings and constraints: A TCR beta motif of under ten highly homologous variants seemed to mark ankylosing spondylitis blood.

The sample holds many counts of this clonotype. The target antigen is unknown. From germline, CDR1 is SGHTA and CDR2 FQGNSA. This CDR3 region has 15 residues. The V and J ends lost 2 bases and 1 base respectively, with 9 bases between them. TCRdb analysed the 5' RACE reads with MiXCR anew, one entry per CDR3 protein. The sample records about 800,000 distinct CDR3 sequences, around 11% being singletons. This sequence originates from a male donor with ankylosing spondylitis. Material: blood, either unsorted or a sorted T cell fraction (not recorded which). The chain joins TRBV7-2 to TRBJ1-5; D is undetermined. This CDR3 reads CASSLSQLSNQPQHF. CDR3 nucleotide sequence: TGTGCCAGCAGCTTATCCCAGCTAAGCAATCAGCCCCAGCATTTT.